These T cell receptor beta chains were read from a single sample in a study of post-analysis software for immune sequencing data. TCRdb re-called the PCR reads with MiXCR, one entry per CDR3 protein. Here the sample spans around 700,000 distinct CDR3 sequences, about 60% being singletons. Source material: blood. These TCRs come from a girl aged 2 to 9 with multiple sclerosis. CDR3s include the opening cysteine and the closing phenylalanine or tryptophan. Each record gives: CDR3 length, clone size, V gene, CDR3 protein. Rows may omit the clone size; those that give it use once, few, many or a size class.

>18|once|TRBV25-1
CASSERVGDSTSTDTQYF
>20|once|TRBV12-3/TRBV12-4
CASSSPQGLAGGLSTDTEYF
>13|.|TRBV15
CATSRDGSYEQYF
>19|few|TRBV20-1
CSARALPLTGTISTDTQYF
>15|.|TRBV6-1
CASSEVRRMNTEAFF
>15|.|TRBV5-1
CASTRAAGGTDTQYF
>18|.|TRBV4-2
CASSQEIEAGGVTDTQYF
>14|once|TRBV5-1
CASSWGPRRSIQYF
>15|few|TRBV29-1
CSVEPSGRSGETQYF
>17|few|TRBV4-3
CASSQGTGGHSHNEQFF
>15|.|TRBV20-1
CSARVGQLRPDTQYF
>17|few|TRBV7-3
CASSSRGRVAYQETQYF
>19|.|TRBV5-1
CASSLSAGGMSHLQETQYF
>13|.|TRBV7-2
CASSLAGNRPQHF
>15|.|TRBV7-9
CASSFPGRDRETQYF
>18|few|TRBV14
CASSQNGDRRWNTGELFF
>17|.|TRBV10-3
CAISERTGVTGANVLTF